The entry that follows covers one TCR beta chain sequence. Germline V gene data show CDR1 as MDHEN and CDR2 as SYDVKM. V was cut by 10 bases and J by 4 bases, with 19 bases left in between. The CDR3 is 14 amino acids. The data stem from a study of shared clonotypes between healthy human individuals. The method was immunoSEQ multiplex PCR; TCRdb's version includes in-frame clones alone and lacks a portion of them. The sample has just over 2,000,000 clones, about 95% seen once. This receptor was identified in a man aged 18 to 35 in good health. Source material: naive CD4+ T cells sorted from blood. Subset: CD45RA+ positively selected. The V call is TRBV28, the J call TRBJ1-1; TRBD1 is a possible D gene (6 bases). The CDR3 DNA is TGTGCCACCGTCAAGACAGGTCTCGTCACTGAAGCTTTCTTT. Protein: CATVKTGLVTEAFF.